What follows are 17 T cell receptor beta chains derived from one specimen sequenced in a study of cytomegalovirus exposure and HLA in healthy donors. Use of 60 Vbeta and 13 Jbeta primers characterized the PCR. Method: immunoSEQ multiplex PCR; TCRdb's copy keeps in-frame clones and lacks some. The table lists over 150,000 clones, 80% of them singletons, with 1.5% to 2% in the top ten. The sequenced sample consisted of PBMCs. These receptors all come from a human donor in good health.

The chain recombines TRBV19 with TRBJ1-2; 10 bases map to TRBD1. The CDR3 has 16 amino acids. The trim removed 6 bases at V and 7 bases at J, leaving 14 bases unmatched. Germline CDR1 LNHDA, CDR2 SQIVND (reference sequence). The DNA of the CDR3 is TGTGCCAGTAGCATTGGGACAGGGGATTTCGACTCTGGCTACACCTTC. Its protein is CASSIGTGDFDSGYTF.

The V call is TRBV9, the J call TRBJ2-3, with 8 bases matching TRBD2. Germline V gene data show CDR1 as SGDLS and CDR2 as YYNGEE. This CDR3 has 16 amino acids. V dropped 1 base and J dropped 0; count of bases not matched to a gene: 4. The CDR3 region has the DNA TGTGCCAGCAGCGTAAGCGGGGGTGGGAGCACAGATACGCAGTATTTT. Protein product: CASSVSGGGSTDTQYF.

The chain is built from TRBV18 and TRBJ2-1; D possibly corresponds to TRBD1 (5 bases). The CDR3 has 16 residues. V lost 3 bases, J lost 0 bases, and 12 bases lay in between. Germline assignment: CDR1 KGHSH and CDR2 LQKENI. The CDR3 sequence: CASSPPQGISYNEQFF. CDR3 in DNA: TGTGCCAGCTCACCTCCCCAGGGTATCTCCTACAATGAGCAGTTCTTC.

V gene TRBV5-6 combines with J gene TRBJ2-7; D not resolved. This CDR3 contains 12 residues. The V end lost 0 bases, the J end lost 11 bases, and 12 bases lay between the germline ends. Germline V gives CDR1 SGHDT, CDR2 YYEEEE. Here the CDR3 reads CASSLGQTSEYF. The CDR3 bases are TGTGCCAGCAGCTTGGGACAAACTTCGGAGTACTTC.

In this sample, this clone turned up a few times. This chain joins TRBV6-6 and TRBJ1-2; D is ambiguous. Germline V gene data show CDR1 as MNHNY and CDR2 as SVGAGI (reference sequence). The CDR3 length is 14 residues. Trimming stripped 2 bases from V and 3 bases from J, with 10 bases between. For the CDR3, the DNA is TGTGCCAGCAGTTACGGAGGAGGTGACTATGGCTACACCTTC. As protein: CASSYGGGDYGYTF.

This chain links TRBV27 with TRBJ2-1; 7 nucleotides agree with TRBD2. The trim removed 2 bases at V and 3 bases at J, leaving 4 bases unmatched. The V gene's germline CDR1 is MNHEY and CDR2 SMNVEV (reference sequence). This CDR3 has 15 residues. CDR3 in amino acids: CASSLQAGNYNEQFF. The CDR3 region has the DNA TGTGCCAGCAGTTTACAAGCGGGGAACTACAATGAGCAGTTCTTC.

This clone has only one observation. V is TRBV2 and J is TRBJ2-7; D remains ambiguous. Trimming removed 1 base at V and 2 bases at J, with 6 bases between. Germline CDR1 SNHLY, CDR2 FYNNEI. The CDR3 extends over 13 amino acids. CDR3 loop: CASSEGSAYEQYF. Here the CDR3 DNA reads TGTGCCAGCAGTGAAGGCAGTGCCTACGAGCAGTACTTC.

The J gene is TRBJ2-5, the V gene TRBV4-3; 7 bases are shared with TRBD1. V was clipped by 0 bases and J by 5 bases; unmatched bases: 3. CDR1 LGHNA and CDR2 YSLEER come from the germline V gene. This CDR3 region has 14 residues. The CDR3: CASSQEQGYETQYF. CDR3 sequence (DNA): TGCGCCAGCAGCCAAGAACAGGGGTATGAGACCCAGTACTTC.

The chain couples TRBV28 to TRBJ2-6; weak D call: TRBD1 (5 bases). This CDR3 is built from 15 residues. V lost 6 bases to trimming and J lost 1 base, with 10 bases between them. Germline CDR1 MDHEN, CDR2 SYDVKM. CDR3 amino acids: CASSQTGSGANVLTF. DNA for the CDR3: TGTGCCAGCAGCCAAACAGGTTCTGGGGCCAACGTCCTGACTTTC. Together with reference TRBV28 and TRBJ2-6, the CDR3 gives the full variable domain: DVKVTQSSRYLVKRTGEKVFLECVQDMDHENMFWYRQDPGLGLRLIYFSYDVKMKEKGDIPEGYSVSREKKERFSLILESASTNQTSMYLCASSQTGSGANVLTFGAGSRLTVL.

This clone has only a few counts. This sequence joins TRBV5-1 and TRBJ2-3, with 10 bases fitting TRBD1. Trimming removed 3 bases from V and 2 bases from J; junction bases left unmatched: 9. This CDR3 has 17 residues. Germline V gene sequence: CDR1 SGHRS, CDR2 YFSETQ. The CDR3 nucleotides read TGCGCCAGCAGCTCCAGACAGGGGGCTGGACCCACAGATACGCAGTATTTT. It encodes CASSSRQGAGPTDTQYF.

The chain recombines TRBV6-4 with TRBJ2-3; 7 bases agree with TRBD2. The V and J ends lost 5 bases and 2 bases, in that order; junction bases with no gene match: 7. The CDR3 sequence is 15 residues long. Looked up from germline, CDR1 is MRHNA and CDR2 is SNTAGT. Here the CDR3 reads CASSPLRGDTDTQYF. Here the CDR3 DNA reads TGTGCCAGCAGTCCCCTTCGGGGGGACACAGATACGCAGTATTTT.

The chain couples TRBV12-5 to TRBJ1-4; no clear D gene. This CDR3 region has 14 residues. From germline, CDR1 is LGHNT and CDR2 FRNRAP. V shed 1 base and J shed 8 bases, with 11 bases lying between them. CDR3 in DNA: TGTGCTAGTGGTTTGGGGCAGGATAGGGAAAAACTGTTTTTT. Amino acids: CASGLGQDREKLFF.

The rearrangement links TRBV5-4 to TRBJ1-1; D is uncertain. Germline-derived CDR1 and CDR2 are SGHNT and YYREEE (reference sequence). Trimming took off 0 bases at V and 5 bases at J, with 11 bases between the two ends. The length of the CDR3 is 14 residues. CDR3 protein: CASSLGLGRTEAFF. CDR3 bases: TGTGCCAGCAGCTTGGGATTGGGCAGAACTGAAGCTTTCTTT.

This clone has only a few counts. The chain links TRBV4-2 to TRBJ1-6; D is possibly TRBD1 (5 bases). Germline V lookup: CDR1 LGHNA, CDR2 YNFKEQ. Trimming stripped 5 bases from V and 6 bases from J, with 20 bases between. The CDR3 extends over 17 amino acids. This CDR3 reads CASSRIPGDGTNSPLHF. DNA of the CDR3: TGTGCCAGCAGCAGAATTCCGGGGGACGGGACTAATTCACCCCTCCACTTT.

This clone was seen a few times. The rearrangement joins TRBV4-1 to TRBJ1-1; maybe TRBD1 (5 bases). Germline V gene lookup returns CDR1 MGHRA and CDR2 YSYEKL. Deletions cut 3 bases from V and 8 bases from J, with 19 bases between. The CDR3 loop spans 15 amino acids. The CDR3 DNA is TGCGCCAGCAGCCAGGTTACCGGGACTGAATCAGAAGCTTTCTTT. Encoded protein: CASSQVTGTESEAFF.

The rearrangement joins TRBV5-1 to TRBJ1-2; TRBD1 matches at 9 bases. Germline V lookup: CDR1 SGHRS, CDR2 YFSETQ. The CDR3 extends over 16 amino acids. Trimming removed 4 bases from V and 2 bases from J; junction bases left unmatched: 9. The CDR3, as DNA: TGCGCCAGCAGCCCGCCAGGGACAGGGCGAAACTATGGCTACACCTTC. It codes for CASSPPGTGRNYGYTF.

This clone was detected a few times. CDR3 sequence: CASSLAGAKNIQYF. For the CDR3, the DNA is TGTGCCAGCAGTTTAGCAGGAGCCAAAAACATTCAGTACTTC. The V gene is TRBV27, the J gene TRBJ2-4; D is undetermined. Germline V lookup: CDR1 MNHEY, CDR2 SMNVEV (reference sequence). The CDR3 extends over 14 amino acids. Deletions cut 2 bases from V and 0 bases from J, with 5 bases between.